This T cell receptor beta chain was sequenced for a study of blood T cell repertoires in COVID-19. Enrolled during active infection, Seattle patients were then followed longitudinally. Per the authors' pipeline: Researchers report that nucleated cell counts were estimated from reference gene primer amplification. The table came from immunoSEQ multiplex PCR; TCRdb's copy has only in-frame clones and leaves some out. That table gives V, J and clone size, and the DNA gave D and trimming. The sample records approximately 330,000 clones, 87% being singletons. Sequenced material: peripheral blood. This receptor was taken from a man aged 30 to 45 with COVID-19, enrolled during active disease.

In DNA form, the CDR3 reads TGTGCTAGTGGTTTGTTCCGGACAGCCTTGAACACCGGGGAGCTGTTTTTT. This encodes CASGLFRTALNTGELFF. The rearrangement joins TRBV12-5 to TRBJ2-2, with D possibly TRBD1 on 6 matching bases. Germline-derived CDR1 and CDR2 are LGHNT and FRNRAP. The CDR3 is made up of 17 amino acids. The V and J ends lost 2 bases and 1 base respectively, with 14 bases between them.